Below, 10 T cell receptor beta chains from the same sample are listed, as sequenced in a study of shared clonotypes between healthy human individuals. The method was immunoSEQ multiplex PCR; TCRdb's version includes in-frame clones alone and lacks a portion of them. The sample records some 2,400,000 clones, about 94% being singletons. Sample: naive CD4+ T cells sorted from blood. Subset denoted: CD45RA+ positively selected. These receptors originate from a man younger than 35 in good health.

The rearrangement links TRBV5-6 to TRBJ2-7; a possible D gene is TRBD2 (6 bases). In germline, CDR1 is SGHDT, CDR2 YYEEEE. Trimming pared 4 bases from V and 3 bases from J, leaving 14 bases between. The CDR3 is 14 amino acids. CDR3 amino acids: CASSVTAGGYEQYF. The CDR3 DNA sequence: TGTGCCAGCAGCGTTACAGCCGGGGGCTACGAGCAGTACTTC.

This chain uses TRBV25-1 with TRBJ1-4; maybe TRBD1 (6 bases). Germline V CDR1 and CDR2: MGHDK, SYGVNS. Trimming left V 6 bases short and J 8 bases short, with 19 bases between. The CDR3 extends over 15 amino acids. The CDR3 reads CASSATLGTLEKLFF. The CDR3 DNA reads as TGTGCCAGCAGCGCGACCCTAGGGACACTAGAAAAACTGTTTTTT.

The V and J genes are TRBV7-2 and TRBJ2-1, with 9 positions matching TRBD2. This CDR3 has 15 amino acids. V was clipped by 5 bases and J by 4 bases; unmatched bases: 6. From germline, CDR1 is SGHTA and CDR2 FQGNSA. For the CDR3, the DNA is TGTGCCAGCAGCCAAAGGACTAGCGAGTACAATGAGCAGTTCTTC. Translating it yields CASSQRTSEYNEQFF.

This chain uses TRBV7-9 with TRBJ2-2, with 9 bases that match TRBD1. Germline lookup yields CDR1 SEHNR and CDR2 FQNEAQ (reference sequence). The CDR3 sequence is 15 residues long. V shed 4 bases and J 6 bases; nucleotides not matched to a gene: 6. The CDR3 protein is CASSSGTGSSGELFF. For the CDR3, the DNA is TGTGCCAGCAGCTCCGGGACAGGGTCTTCCGGGGAGCTGTTTTTT.

This chain uses TRBV18 with TRBJ1-4; 8 bases fit TRBD1. V was pared by 3 bases and J by 6 bases, with 3 bases of the junction left unmatched. Germline values: CDR1 KGHSH, CDR2 LQKENI. The CDR3 totals 14 residues. The CDR3 loop is CASSPPTGDEKLFF. DNA for the CDR3: TGTGCCAGCTCACCGCCGACAGGGGATGAAAAACTGTTTTTT.

This chain links TRBV30 with TRBJ1-2; 7 bases fit TRBD1. The germline CDR1 and CDR2 sequences are GTSNPN and SVGIG (reference sequence). The V gene end was trimmed by 5 bases and the J gene end by 6 bases; junction bases not matched to a gene: 12. The CDR3 totals 14 residues. CDR3 in amino acids: CAWALTGVGNGYTF. The CDR3 nucleotides read TGTGCCTGGGCTCTAACAGGGGTGGGAAATGGCTACACCTTC.

The J gene is TRBJ2-5, the V gene TRBV2, with 8 bases aligning to TRBD1. V lost 7 bases and J lost 3; bases outside the gene matches: 10. The CDR3 is 15 amino acids. Germline loops: CDR1 SNHLY, CDR2 FYNNEI. CDR3 amino acids: CASKESGGQEETQYF. The CDR3 region has the DNA TGTGCCAGCAAGGAGTCAGGGGGCCAGGAAGAGACCCAGTACTTC.

This clone showed up just a few times. Written as DNA, the CDR3 is TGTGCCAGCTCACCCTTCTCCCCGGACAGTAGCAATCAGCCCCAGCATTTT. The encoded protein is CASSPFSPDSSNQPQHF. The rearrangement uses TRBV18 and TRBJ1-5; tentatively, D is TRBD1 (6 bases). With 3 bases removed from V and 0 bases from J, the gap between germline ends came to 15 bases. The CDR3 runs to 17 residues. Germline CDR1 KGHSH, CDR2 LQKENI.

The chain has TRBV7-8 and TRBJ2-5; no clear D gene. CDR3 length: 15 amino acids. Germline assignment: CDR1 SGHVS and CDR2 FQNEAQ. Trimming took 1 base from V and 5 from J, leaving 14 bases between them. The CDR3 bases are TGTGCCAGCAGCTTAGATCTGGGTTTCAGTGAGACCCAGTACTTC. Amino acid sequence: CASSLDLGFSETQYF.

The chain carries TRBV18 and TRBJ2-7, with D possibly TRBD1 on 5 matching bases. Germline V gene data show CDR1 as KGHSH and CDR2 as LQKENI. Trimming cost V 6 bases and J 0 bases, with 12 bases left between them. This CDR3 has 14 amino acids. CDR3 DNA sequence: TGTGCCAGCTCCCTGACAGAGGCCTCCTACGAGCAGTACTTC. It specifies CASSLTEASYEQYF.